Listed below are T cell receptor beta chains from one sample, sequenced in a study of cytomegalovirus exposure and HLA in healthy donors. Profiled with immunoSEQ multiplex PCR; TCRdb holds only in-frame clones, not every one. Of around 200,000 clones in the sample, approximately 82% were seen once. The sequencing input was PBMCs. The receptors originated from a woman between 40 and 50 years old in good health and CMV-seronegative. CDR3s include the opening cysteine and the closing phenylalanine or tryptophan. Fields, in order: D gene, J gene, clone size, V gene, CDR3 DNA, CDR3 protein. D genes are given only for firm matches. Clone size is shown for a subset of rows, as once, few, many or a class of expanded clone.

TRBD1 | TRBJ1-5 | - | TRBV5-1 | TGCGCCAGCAGCTACGGGACAGGGGATGGCAATCAGCCCCAGCATTTT | CASSYGTGDGNQPQHF
TRBD1 | TRBJ1-4 | - | TRBV7-7 | TGTGCTAGCAGCCCAGGGGGAAGTAATGAAAAACTGTTTTTT | CASSPGGSNEKLFF
TRBD2 | TRBJ2-1 | once | TRBV7-8 | TGTGCCAGCAGGCCCCCGGTCGGGGGGGCCTACAATGAGCAGTTCTTC | CASRPPVGGAYNEQFF
TRBD2 | TRBJ2-5 | - | TRBV19 | TGTGCCAGTAGTAAAACCGGGAGGCTGGAGACCCAGTACTTC | CASSKTGRLETQYF
TRBD1 | TRBJ2-7 | - | TRBV28 | TGTGCCAGCAGGCGCCGGGACAGCTCCTACGAGCAGTACTTC | CASRRRDSSYEQYF
- | TRBJ1-2 | - | TRBV28 | TGTGCCAGCCGTGTCGGACAGTATGGCTACACCTTC | CASRVGQYGYTF
- | TRBJ1-1 | - | TRBV11-3 | TGTGCCAGCAGCCTCCTAGGGGGGGGAGAAGCTTTCTTT | CASSLLGGGEAFF
- | TRBJ2-7 | - | TRBV6-6 | TGTGCCAGCAGTTTACTCGGCAGGGTATCCGAGCAGTACTTC | CASSLLGRVSEQYF
- | TRBJ2-1 | few | TRBV7-9 | TGTGCCAGCAGCCCCGGGGAGTCTCGACACCAGTTCTTC | CASSPGESRHQFF
TRBD1 | TRBJ2-2 | - | TRBV2 | TGTGCCAGCAAGGACAGGACGAACACCGGGGAGCTGTTTTTT | CASKDRTNTGELFF
- | TRBJ2-1 | - | TRBV7-2 | TGTGCCAGCAGCTTAAGGGGGACACTCTCCTACAATGAGCAGTTCTTC | CASSLRGTLSYNEQFF
- | TRBJ1-5 | - | TRBV30 | TGTGCCTGGAGCTCACAGGGCGATCAGCCCCAGCATTTT | CAWSSQGDQPQHF
TRBD1 | TRBJ1-2 | - | TRBV6-1 | TGTGCCAGCAGTGAAGCATTGGGGACAGCCAGCTTACGGGAAGGCTACACCTTC | CASSEALGTASLREGYTF
- | TRBJ1-5 | - | TRBV27 | TGTGCCAGCAGTCCCGAGGGCGCTGGCAATCAGCCCCAGCATTTT | CASSPEGAGNQPQHF
- | TRBJ2-7 | - | TRBV7-9 | TGTGCCAGCAGCTTAGATGGCAGGGGACACGAGCAGTACTTC | CASSLDGRGHEQYF
TRBD2 | TRBJ2-3 | - | TRBV25-1 | TGTGCCAGCAGTGGAACGGGGGGGCGGGATACGCAGTATTTT | CASSGTGGRDTQYF
TRBD1 | TRBJ1-5 | - | TRBV5-6 | TGTGCCAGCAGCGGGACAGGGGACGGGGATCAGCCCCAGCATTTT | CASSGTGDGDQPQHF
TRBD1 | TRBJ2-1 | - | TRBV29-1 | TGCAGCTTCAGGGGGCACTCCTACAATGAGCAGTTCTTC | CSFRGHSYNEQFF
- | TRBJ2-1 | - | TRBV5-4 | TGTGCCAGCAGCCCCGCCGGGACACTATCCTACAATGAGCAGTTCTTC | CASSPAGTLSYNEQFF
- | TRBJ1-5 | - | TRBV7-6 | TGTGCCAGCAGCCCAGACGGGGGAGGGCAGCCCCAGCATTTT | CASSPDGGGQPQHF
- | TRBJ1-1 | - | TRBV5-6 | TGTGCCAGCAGCCCGGTCGGGGGAAGCACTGAAGCTTTCTTT | CASSPVGGSTEAFF
- | TRBJ1-4 | - | TRBV19 | TGTGCCAGTAGAACGGGTGCAGGGTGGACTAATGAAAAACTGTTTTTT | CASRTGAGWTNEKLFF
- | TRBJ1-1 | - | TRBV28 | TGTGCCAGCAGTCTCCTCCTGGAGGGGAACACTGAAGCTTTCTTT | CASSLLLEGNTEAFF
TRBD2 | TRBJ2-1 | - | TRBV2 | TGTGCCATTCGCCGGACCGGGACTAGCGTGAACGGTGAGCAGTTCTTC | CAIRRTGTSVNGEQFF
- | TRBJ1-6 | - | TRBV14 | TGTGCCAGCAGCCCTGACTCTCCCTGGAACTATAATTCACCCCTCCACTTT | CASSPDSPWNYNSPLHF
- | TRBJ2-1 | - | TRBV18 | TGTGCCAGCTCAGTAGAGGATGAGCAGTTCTTC | CASSVEDEQFF
TRBD1 | TRBJ1-2 | few | TRBV7-3 | TGTGCCAGCAGCATAGGACAGGTTACGGATGGCTACACCTTC | CASSIGQVTDGYTF
- | TRBJ1-2 | - | TRBV25-1 | TGTGCCAGCAGTGGGCCTGACAGGTCCTATGGCTACACCTTC | CASSGPDRSYGYTF
TRBD1 | TRBJ2-1 | - | TRBV4-2 | TGTGCCAGCAGCCAGGGACAGGGACTCTACAATGAGCAGTTCTTC | CASSQGQGLYNEQFF
TRBD2 | TRBJ2-1 | - | TRBV9 | TGTGCCAGCAGCATCACGCGGACTAGCGGGGGGAGCTCCTACAATGAGCAGTTCTTC | CASSITRTSGGSSYNEQFF
TRBD1 | TRBJ1-1 | - | TRBV28 | TGTGCCAGCAGGTTCAAGCCCGGGACAGTGAACACTGAAGCTTTCTTT | CASRFKPGTVNTEAFF
TRBD2 | TRBJ2-2 | - | TRBV7-6 | TGTGCCAGCAGCAAAATCGGGACTACTGGCGGGGAGCTGTTTTTT | CASSKIGTTGGELFF
TRBD2 | TRBJ2-3 | - | TRBV9 | TGTGCCAGCAGCGCAGGGACTAGCGGGGGCACAGATACGCAGTATTTT | CASSAGTSGGTDTQYF
TRBD1 | TRBJ2-2 | - | TRBV5-1 | TGCGCCAGCAGCGCCGGACAGGTCCTCGCCGGGGAGCTGTTTTTT | CASSAGQVLAGELFF
- | TRBJ1-1 | - | TRBV5-6 | TGTGCCAGCAGCTTTTCTATGAGCAACACTGAAGCTTTCTTT | CASSFSMSNTEAFF
- | TRBJ2-7 | once | TRBV27 | TGTGCCAGCGGCGTCTTGGGGGCGAGCGAGCAGTACTTC | CASGVLGASEQYF
TRBD2 | TRBJ2-1 | - | TRBV4-1 | TGCGCCAGCAGCCAAGCGATACTAGCGGGGGGTCTGGAGCAGTTCTTC | CASSQAILAGGLEQFF
TRBD1 | TRBJ1-5 | - | TRBV11-2 | TGTGCCAGCAGCCAGGGGGATCAGCCCCAGCATTTT | CASSQGDQPQHF
TRBD1 | TRBJ1-2 | once | TRBV7-9 | TGTGCCAGCAGACTAACGACAGGGTGGTATGGCTACCCCTTC | CASRLTTGWYGYPF
TRBD1 | TRBJ2-7 | - | TRBV28 | TGTGCCAGCAGTCCAGGACAGGCCGACTCCTACGAGCAGTACTTC | CASSPGQADSYEQYF
- | TRBJ1-1 | - | TRBV10-3 | TGTGCCATCAGTGAGAGGGGGGGCGCCGGGGACACTGAAGCTTTCTTT | CAISERGGAGDTEAFF
- | TRBJ2-1 | once | TRBV4-3 | TGCGCCAGCAGCCAAGGACTAGGGGTTTACAATGAGCAGTTCTTC | CASSQGLGVYNEQFF
- | TRBJ2-3 | - | TRBV2 | TGTGCCAGCGGAGGGACTTCCGATGACACAGATACGCAGTATTTT | CASGGTSDDTDTQYF
TRBD2 | TRBJ2-7 | once | TRBV6-1 | TGTGCCAGCAGTGCCTTGGGACTAGCAACCCACGAGCAGTACTTC | CASSALGLATHEQYF
TRBD2 | TRBJ2-3 | - | TRBV5-1 | TGCGCCAGCAGAACTAGCGGGGCCACAGATACGCAGTATTTT | CASRTSGATDTQYF
TRBD2 | TRBJ2-1 | - | TRBV9 | TGTGCCAGCAGCGTGTCCGGGACTAGCCCCCATGAGCAGTTCTTC | CASSVSGTSPHEQFF
TRBD1 | TRBJ1-4 | - | TRBV4-2 | TGTGCCAGCAGCCAAGACCTCCGGGACAGGGGTGAAAAACTGTTTTTT | CASSQDLRDRGEKLFF
TRBD1 | TRBJ1-6 | - | TRBV27 | TGTGCCAGCAGCTACCGGGACAGGGGGTCTGCCCTCCACTTT | CASSYRDRGSALHF
- | TRBJ2-4 | - | TRBV5-6 | TGTGCCAGCAGCTTCCGAACTGCTCTAGCCAAAAACATTCAGTACTTC | CASSFRTALAKNIQYF
- | TRBJ1-2 | once | TRBV14 | TGTGCCAGCAGCCCGGGACACCTCTATGGCTACACCTTC | CASSPGHLYGYTF
- | TRBJ2-3 | - | TRBV7-2 | TGTGCCAGCAGCTTATTTAGCGGTACCACAGATACGCAGTATTTT | CASSLFSGTTDTQYF
- | TRBJ2-7 | - | TRBV28 | TGTGCCAGCAGTTTAGGGGCACCCTACGAGCAGTACTTC | CASSLGAPYEQYF
TRBD1 | TRBJ1-3 | - | TRBV18 | TGTGCCAGCTCACGGGACAGGGCCTCTGGAAACACCATATATTTT | CASSRDRASGNTIYF
TRBD1 | TRBJ1-1 | - | TRBV15 | TGTGCCACCAGCAGCGACAGGGGAGGAGGCACTGAAGCTTTCTTT | CATSSDRGGGTEAFF
- | TRBJ1-5 | - | TRBV30 | TGTGCCTGGAGTGTACAGGGCAATCAGCCCCAGCATTTT | CAWSVQGNQPQHF